This TCR beta chain comes out of a study of cytomegalovirus exposure and HLA in healthy donors. Study-level results: The authors enumerated roughly 160 TCR beta chains as linked to cytomegalovirus.

A note on this clone: What it recognizes is unknown.

Vbeta (60) and Jbeta (13) primers were used in the PCR. Only in-frame clones appear in the TCRdb table, and some are missing; sequencing was by immunoSEQ multiplex PCR. Here the sample spans some 120,000 clones, 74% being singletons. Sequencing was performed on PBMCs. The TCR was taken from a woman in her forties or fifties in good health and CMV-seropositive.

As DNA, the CDR3 is TGTGCCAGTAGTATCTCCAGGGGGCATTACGAGCAGTACTTC. Its translation is CASSISRGHYEQYF. This chain uses TRBV19 with TRBJ2-7, with 8 positions matching TRBD1. The CDR3 has 14 amino acids. With V trimmed by 3 bases and J by 4 bases, 5 bases remained unmatched. In germline, CDR1 is LNHDA, CDR2 SQIVND (reference sequence).